In this sample, the clone carrying this T cell receptor beta chain turned up a few times. This sample was taken from a study of identical twins. Only healthy Caucasians were enrolled as donors. TCRdb passed the 5' RACE reads through MiXCR, listing each CDR3 protein once. In the table there are fewer than 250,000 distinct CDR3 sequences, roughly 10% of which are singletons. V shed 3 bases and J shed 11 bases, with 14 bases lying between them. Germline assignment: CDR1 DFQATT and CDR2 SNEGSKA (reference sequence). There are 12 residues in the CDR3. The chain combines TRBV20-1 with TRBJ1-3; D gene unclear. Sequenced sample: memory (CD45RO+) T cells sorted from blood. This TCR came from a young woman in good health. DNA for the CDR3: TGCAGTGCTAGCGCCGGCGATAGTGCCATATATTTT. Protein sequence: CSASAGDSAIYF.